Presented here are 25 T cell receptor beta chains from one specimen sequenced in a study of T cells in Graves' hyperthyroidism and ophthalmopathy. Amplified TCR beta CDR3 regions derived from RNA transcripts. HTBI primers were employed in a first-round RT-PCR of the TCR CDR3. TCRdb processed the multiplex PCR reads anew with MiXCR; each CDR3 protein has one entry. Of about 610,000 distinct CDR3 sequences in the sample, 14% to 15% are singletons; the top ten hold 3.5% to 4.5%. Input material: blood. Receptor source: a woman aged 40-49 years with Graves' ophthalmopathy.

The V call is TRBV18, the J call TRBJ2-4; D remains ambiguous. This CDR3 comprises 12 residues. V was cut by 2 bases and J by 4 bases, with 3 bases left in between. CDR1 is KGHSH, CDR2 LQKENI, per germline. The CDR3 loop reads CASSPAKNIQYF. The CDR3 DNA reads TGTGCCAGCTCACCAGCTAAAAACATTCAGTACTTC.

V gene TRBV27 combines with J gene TRBJ2-7, with 9 bases aligning to TRBD1. Per the germline V gene, CDR1 is MNHEY and CDR2 is SMNVEV (reference sequence). V lost 7 bases to trimming and J lost 4 bases; unmatched junction nucleotides: 11. The CDR3 length is 15 residues. For the CDR3, the DNA is TGTGCCAGCACCCCGATCTTGGGACAGGGATACGAGCAGTACTTC. Translated, it gives CASTPILGQGYEQYF.

Many counts were recorded for this clonotype. V gene TRBV7-9 combines with J gene TRBJ2-7; D is possibly TRBD2 (6 bases). Germline V gene data show CDR1 as SEHNR and CDR2 as FQNEAQ (reference sequence). CDR3 length: 12 residues. Trimming pared 3 bases from V and 6 bases from J, leaving 9 bases between. The CDR3 spells CASSLEAGEQYF. The CDR3 DNA is TGTGCCAGCAGCTTGGAAGCGGGCGAGCAGTACTTC.

The V gene is TRBV11-1, the J gene TRBJ1-2, with 9 bases matching TRBD1. V was pared by 5 bases and J by 1 base, with 8 bases of the junction left unmatched. CDR3 length: 16 residues. The germline V gene encodes CDR1 SGHAT and CDR2 FQDESV (reference sequence). CDR3 amino acids: CASSPGTGKSNYGYTF. DNA of the CDR3: TGTGCCAGCAGCCCCGGGACAGGGAAAAGTAACTATGGCTACACCTTC.

This clonotype was counted at least ten times. This sequence joins TRBV29-1 and TRBJ2-7; 12 bases agree with TRBD1. The CDR3 has 13 residues. V lost 7 bases and J lost 5; bases outside the gene matches: 6. Germline CDR1 and CDR2: SQVTM and ANQGSEA. CDR3 loop: CSGGTGGLNEQYF. The CDR3 DNA follows: TGCAGCGGAGGGACAGGGGGCCTCAACGAGCAGTACTTC.

This clonotype has a count of ten or more. The rearrangement uses TRBV7-9 and TRBJ2-7; D unresolved. In germline, CDR1 is SEHNR, CDR2 FQNEAQ (reference sequence). V shed 4 bases and J shed 5 bases, with 12 bases lying between them. The CDR3 has 13 amino acids. The CDR3 region is CASSSSEDHEQYF. CDR3 coding DNA: TGTGCCAGCAGCTCCTCGGAAGACCACGAGCAGTACTTC.

This clonotype was detected ten times or more. This chain links TRBV18 with TRBJ1-5, with a tentative D call TRBD1 (6 bases). CDR1 KGHSH and CDR2 LQKENI come from the germline V gene. Trimming took off 8 bases at V and 4 bases at J, with 12 bases between the two ends. The length of the CDR3 is 13 residues. CDR3 coding DNA: TGTGCCAGCACGACAGGTGAGAATCAGCCCCAGCATTTT. Its translation is CASTTGENQPQHF. The variable domain in full, completed from reference TRBV18 and TRBJ1-5, reads NAGVMQNPRHLVRRRGQEARLRCSPMKGHSHVYWYRQLPEEGLKFMVYLQKENIIDESGMPKERFSAEFPKEGPSILRIQQVVRGDSAAYFCASTTGENQPQHFGDGTRLSIL.

The sample holds many counts of this clonotype. The chain links TRBV27 to TRBJ2-5; weak D call: TRBD1 (5 bases). This CDR3 has 13 residues. V shed 2 bases and J shed 5 bases, with 9 bases lying between them. Germline V gives CDR1 MNHEY, CDR2 SMNVEV (reference sequence). The CDR3 spells CASSLGALETQYF. Here the CDR3 DNA reads TGTGCCAGCAGTTTAGGGGCGCTCGAGACCCAGTACTTC.

This clonotype occurred a few times. V gene TRBV7-2 combines with J gene TRBJ1-2; D not resolved. This CDR3 spans 13 amino acids. The V and J ends lost 3 bases and 7 bases respectively, with 12 bases between them. The germline gives CDR1 SGHTA, CDR2 FQGNSA. The CDR3 DNA reads TGTGCCAGCAGCTTTTCAATCGGTCGTGGCTACACCTTC. Residues: CASSFSIGRGYTF.

The rearrangement uses TRBV5-1 and TRBJ2-5, with 8 bases aligning to TRBD2. Per germline, CDR1 SGHRS and CDR2 YFSETQ. CDR3 length: 16 residues. J was trimmed by 4 bases and V by 2 bases; bases with no gene match: 10. The chain's CDR3 is CASSFGREVGRETQYF. Written as DNA, the CDR3 is TGCGCCAGCAGCTTCGGGCGGGAGGTAGGGAGAGAGACCCAGTACTTC.

In this sample, this clonotype turned up many times. The rearrangement joins TRBV12-3 or TRBV12-4 to TRBJ1-3, with D hard to call. Trimming left V 6 bases short and J 3 bases short, with 6 bases between. CDR3 length equals 12 residues. CDR3 region: CASSPIGNTIYF. CDR3 DNA: TGTGCCAGCAGCCCCATTGGAAACACCATATATTTT.

The chain has TRBV6-2 or TRBV6-3 and TRBJ1-5; no firm D call. There are 17 residues in the CDR3. CDR1 and CDR2 from the germline V gene are MNHEY and SVGEGT. Trimming took 7 bases from V and 4 from J, leaving 23 bases between them. CDR3 coding DNA: TGTGCCAGCACCGGAATGGACGGCCGAAGACGTAATCAGCCCCAGCATTTT. It specifies CASTGMDGRRRNQPQHF.

This clonotype was picked up many times. V usage is TRBV30 and J usage is TRBJ1-1; D is possibly TRBD1 (5 bases). Germline V gene lookup returns CDR1 GTSNPN and CDR2 SVGIG (reference sequence). The CDR3 loop spans 14 amino acids. Trimming shortened V by 1 base and J by 5 bases, and 14 bases separated the two germline ends. CDR3 DNA sequence: TGTGCCTGGAGTGATGAGGGGAGAGGAACTGAAGCTTTCTTT. Translating it yields CAWSDEGRGTEAFF.

In this sample, this clonotype turned up many times. CDR3 in DNA: TGTGCCAGCAGCCGATTCCCCTCTGGAAACACCATATATTTT. This sequence encodes CASSRFPSGNTIYF. This chain joins TRBV3-1 and TRBJ1-3; D is unresolved. The germline gives CDR1 LGHDT, CDR2 YNNKEL (reference sequence). The CDR3 loop spans 14 amino acids. Trimming left V 4 bases short and J 0 bases short, with 7 bases between.

This clonotype has a count of ten or more. V and J are TRBV29-1 and TRBJ1-2, with TRBD1 matching over 8 bases. Trimming removed 2 bases from V and 4 bases from J; junction bases left unmatched: 0. The CDR3 sequence is 12 residues long. Germline-derived CDR1 and CDR2 are SQVTM and ANQGSEA. CDR3 nucleotides: TGCAGCGTTGAAACAGGGGGCTATGGCTACACCTTC. It is translated as CSVETGGYGYTF.

This clonotype occurred many times. V and J are TRBV6-5 and TRBJ1-5, with 7 bases fitting TRBD1. V dropped 6 bases and J dropped 4; count of bases not matched to a gene: 9. The CDR3 consists of 15 residues. Germline V lookup: CDR1 MNHEY, CDR2 SVGAGI. The CDR3 loop is CASSRRGTDNQPQHF. The CDR3 DNA reads TGTGCCAGCAGCCGCCGGGGGACAGATAATCAGCCCCAGCATTTT.

This clonotype was seen many times. J is TRBJ1-1 and V is TRBV7-2; tentatively, D is TRBD1 (5 bases). Germline values: CDR1 SGHTA, CDR2 FQGNSA. V was pared by 0 bases and J by 0 bases, with 8 bases between. This CDR3 spans 15 amino acids. The CDR3 region has the DNA TGTGCCAGCAGCTTAGCGCCAGGGCTGAACACTGAAGCTTTCTTT. Its protein product is CASSLAPGLNTEAFF.

Ten or more counts support this clonotype. The CDR3 reads CAIMQGAAGDTEAFF. The CDR3 DNA reads as TGTGCCATCATGCAGGGGGCCGCAGGGGACACTGAAGCTTTCTTT. The J gene is TRBJ1-1, the V gene TRBV10-3, with TRBD1 matching over 8 bases. The length of the CDR3 is 15 residues. V gave up 7 bases and J gave up 3 bases; unmatched junction bases: 10. Germline V gene data show CDR1 as ENHRY and CDR2 as SYGVKD.

This clonotype was seen many times. This chain uses TRBV11-1 with TRBJ2-7, with a possible D match to TRBD2 (6 bases). This CDR3 has 15 residues. The germline V gene encodes CDR1 SGHAT and CDR2 FQDESV (reference sequence). The germline V and J ends were trimmed by 5 bases and 0 bases, with 14 bases remaining between them. CDR3 sequence (DNA): TGTGCCAGCAGCGGGGGGACGGTGAGCTCCTACGAGCAGTACTTC. Its translation: CASSGGTVSSYEQYF.

The table lists this clonotype with many counts. This chain connects TRBV5-1 to TRBJ2-7, with a tentative D call TRBD1 (5 bases). This CDR3 spans 15 amino acids. The V and J ends lost 0 bases and 2 bases respectively, with 12 bases between them. CDR1 SGHRS and CDR2 YFSETQ come from the germline V gene. The CDR3: CASSLGLDRTYEQYF. DNA of the CDR3: TGCGCCAGCAGCTTGGGGTTAGACAGAACCTACGAGCAGTACTTC.

This chain connects TRBV28 to TRBJ2-2; 12 positions match TRBD2. The germline gives CDR1 MDHEN, CDR2 SYDVKM. The length of the CDR3 is 17 residues. Trimming at V came to 5 bases and at J to 5 bases, leaving 9 bases not matched to a gene. The CDR3 sequence: CASSPGLAGYGTGELFF. The CDR3 DNA follows: TGTGCCAGCAGTCCGGGACTAGCGGGCTATGGGACCGGGGAGCTGTTTTTT.

The sample holds a few counts of this clonotype. This rearrangement joins TRBV11-2 to TRBJ2-3; tentative D call: TRBD2 (6 bases). V gave up 3 bases and J gave up 0 bases, with 10 bases separating them. Germline V gene sequence: CDR1 SGHAT, CDR2 FQNNGV. CDR3 length: 15 residues. CDR3: CASSFLAPSTDTQYF. CDR3 in DNA: TGTGCCAGCAGCTTTCTAGCGCCCAGCACAGATACGCAGTATTTT. The variable domain in full, with the rest retrieved from reference TRBV11-2 and TRBJ2-3, is EAGVAQSPRYKIIEKRQSVAFWCNPISGHATLYWYQQILGQGPKLLIQFQNNGVVDDSQLPKDRFSAERLKGVDSTLKIQPAKLEDSAVYLCASSFLAPSTDTQYFGPGTRLTVL.

This clonotype was detected ten times or more. The rearrangement uses TRBV10-3 and TRBJ1-1, with a tentative D call TRBD1 (6 bases). Between the trimmed V and J ends, which lost 6 bases and 1 base, there was a span of 15 bases. Germline lookup yields CDR1 ENHRY and CDR2 SYGVKD. There are 15 residues in the CDR3. This CDR3 reads CAIRPRQAPNTEAFF. The CDR3 DNA follows: TGTGCCATCAGACCACGACAGGCGCCGAACACTGAAGCTTTCTTT.

This chain uses TRBV20-1 with TRBJ2-5, with TRBD1 matching over 8 bases. The CDR3 runs 13 residues. Germline V lookup: CDR1 DFQATT, CDR2 SNEGSKA (reference sequence). V was pared by 2 bases and J by 6 bases, with 5 bases of the junction left unmatched. CDR3 DNA: TGCAGTGCTAGATCGACAGGGGCGCAGACCCAGTACTTC. Amino acids: CSARSTGAQTQYF.

There are many counts of this clonotype. This chain links TRBV6-1 with TRBJ1-1; no clear D. The germline V gene has CDR1 MNHNS and CDR2 SASEGT. Trimming left V 8 bases short and J 8 bases short, with 21 bases between. This CDR3 region has 14 residues. The chain's CDR3 is CASHFIDHDWEAFF. In DNA form, the CDR3 reads TGTGCCAGCCACTTTATTGACCACGATTGGGAAGCTTTCTTT.